The subject of this entry is one T cell receptor beta chain. This sample stems from a study of control samples from healthy donors and cancer patients. The CDR3 extends over 14 amino acids. The V gene's germline CDR1 is SGHNT and CDR2 YYREEE (reference sequence). Trimming stripped 2 bases from V and 6 bases from J, with 11 bases between. TCRdb keeps only in-frame clones here, not all; method: immunoSEQ multiplex PCR. Of 90,000 to 100,000 clones listed, about 87% are singletons. The sequence was collected from a woman in her 70s in good health. Sequencing used blood. The chain is built from TRBV5-4 and TRBJ1-4, with D possibly TRBD1 on 6 matching bases. CDR3 DNA sequence: TGTGCCAGCAGCTTCCGGGACATAGATGAAAAACTGTTTTTT. This sequence encodes CASSFRDIDEKLFF.